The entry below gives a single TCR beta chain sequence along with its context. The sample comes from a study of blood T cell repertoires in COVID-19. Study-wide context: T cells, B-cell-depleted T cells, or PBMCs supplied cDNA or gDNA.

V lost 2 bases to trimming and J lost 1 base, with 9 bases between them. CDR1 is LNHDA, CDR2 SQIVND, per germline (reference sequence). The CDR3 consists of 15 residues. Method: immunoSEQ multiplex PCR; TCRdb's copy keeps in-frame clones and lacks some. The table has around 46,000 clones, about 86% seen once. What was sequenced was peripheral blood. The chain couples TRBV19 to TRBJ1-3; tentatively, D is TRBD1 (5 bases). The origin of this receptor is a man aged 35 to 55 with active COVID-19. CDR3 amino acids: CASSIQGTSGNTIYF. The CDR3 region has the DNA TGTGCCAGTAGTATACAGGGAACTTCTGGAAACACCATATATTTT.